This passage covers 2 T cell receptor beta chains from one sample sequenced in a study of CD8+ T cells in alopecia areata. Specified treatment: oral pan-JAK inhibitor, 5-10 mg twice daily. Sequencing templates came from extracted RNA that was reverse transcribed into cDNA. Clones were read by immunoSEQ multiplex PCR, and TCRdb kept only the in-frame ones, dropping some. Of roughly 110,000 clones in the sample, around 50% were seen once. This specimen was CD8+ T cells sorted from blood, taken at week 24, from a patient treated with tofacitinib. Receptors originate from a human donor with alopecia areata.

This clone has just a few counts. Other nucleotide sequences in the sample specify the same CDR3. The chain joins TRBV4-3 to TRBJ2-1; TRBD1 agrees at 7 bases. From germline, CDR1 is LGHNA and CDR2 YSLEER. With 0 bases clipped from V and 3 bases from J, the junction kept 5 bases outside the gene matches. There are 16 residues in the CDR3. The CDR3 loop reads CASSQDRDRVYNEQFF. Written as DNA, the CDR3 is TGCGCCAGCAGCCAAGATCGAGACAGGGTCTACAATGAGCAGTTCTTC.

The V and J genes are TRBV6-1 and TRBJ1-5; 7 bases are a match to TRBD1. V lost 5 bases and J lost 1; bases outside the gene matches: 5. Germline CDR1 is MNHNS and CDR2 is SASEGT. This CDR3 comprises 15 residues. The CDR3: CASSPPGQSNQPQHF. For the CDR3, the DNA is TGTGCCAGCAGTCCTCCGGGACAGAGCAATCAGCCCCAGCATTTT.